This entry lists 5 T cell receptor beta chains sequenced from one sample in a study of cytomegalovirus exposure and HLA in healthy donors. The PCR used 60 Vbeta and 13 Jbeta primers. TCRdb's copy holds only in-frame clones and misses some; the assay was immunoSEQ multiplex PCR. The table lists roughly 100,000 clones, about 78% of them singletons. Sequences were obtained from PBMCs. The receptor set was obtained from a woman aged 40 to 55 in good health and CMV-seronegative.

The chain carries TRBV28 and TRBJ1-3, with D uncertain. V was shortened by 4 bases and J by 5 bases, with 6 bases between the two germline ends. The CDR3 loop spans 12 amino acids. CDR1 is MDHEN, CDR2 SYDVKM, per germline. CDR3 nucleotides: TGTGCCAGCAGTTCGCAGAGAAACACCATATATTTT. Translation: CASSSQRNTIYF.

Written as DNA, the CDR3 is TGTGCCAGTAGTTACAGGGAACGCAATCAGCCCCAGCATTTT. Translation gives CASSYRERNQPQHF. J is TRBJ1-5 and V is TRBV19; possibly TRBD1 for D (6 bases). Per the germline V gene, CDR1 is LNHDA and CDR2 is SQIVND (reference sequence). V lost 5 bases and J 2 bases, leaving 10 bases between the germline ends. CDR3 length: 14 residues.

The chain joins TRBV11-3 to TRBJ2-3; the D gene is possibly TRBD2 (6 bases). This CDR3 is 14 amino acids long. CDR1 SGHNT and CDR2 YENEEA come from the germline V gene. The V end lost 5 bases, the J end lost 2 bases, and 11 bases lay between the germline ends. Here the CDR3 reads CASSGGGFTDTQYF. The DNA of the CDR3 is TGTGCCAGCAGCGGGGGAGGTTTCACAGATACGCAGTATTTT.

The J gene is TRBJ1-5, the V gene TRBV2; no clear D gene. The CDR3 consists of 14 residues. V was clipped by 4 bases and J by 4 bases, with 11 bases between them. Germline V gene sequence: CDR1 SNHLY, CDR2 FYNNEI. CDR3 in amino acids: CASSGSGPNQPQHF. The DNA for the CDR3 is TGTGCCAGCAGTGGGTCAGGTCCGAATCAGCCCCAGCATTTT. The complete variable domain, with remaining parts taken from reference TRBV2 and TRBJ1-5, reads EPEVTQTPSHQVTQMGQEVILRCVPISNHLYFYWYRQILGQKVEFLVSFYNNEISEKSEIFDDQFSVERPDGSNFTLKIRSTKLEDSAMYFCASSGSGPNQPQHFGDGTRLSIL.

In its sample, this clone was seen a few times. The genes are TRBV6-1 and TRBJ1-4, with TRBD1 as a possible D gene (6 bases). The CDR3 is made up of 15 amino acids. Germline-derived CDR1 and CDR2 are MNHNS and SASEGT. The V and J ends lost 5 bases and 8 bases respectively, with 18 bases between them. The CDR3 nucleotides read TGTGCCAGCAGTCCTCAGGGGCTCGGGGGGGAAAAACTGTTTTTT. This sequence encodes CASSPQGLGGEKLFF.